This T cell receptor beta chain is drawn from a study of vaccination and CD4 T cells after COVID-19. Noted treatment: approximately 10-day PBMC culture with coronavirus spike peptide pools or control peptides (ViraFEST assay). TCR sequencing followed the expansion of antigen-specific T cells with peptide pools in ViraFEST. This clonotype has only a few counts. What it binds is not known. Sequencing of DNA taken from cultured CD4+ T cells relied on the Oncomine TCR Beta short-read assay. Cultured CD4+ T cells yielded the extracted genomic DNA. Each CDR3 protein gets one entry after TCRdb re-called the PCR reads with MiXCR. The table shows 25,000 to 30,000 distinct CDR3 sequences, with 40% to 55% occurring only once. The junction had 4 bases not matched to a gene; V was cut back by 6 bases and J by 0 bases. The CDR3 has 13 amino acids. CDR1 is DFQATT and CDR2 is SNEGSKA in the germline V gene (reference sequence).

The source material was CD4+ T cells from blood, cultured in vitro, sampled before SARS-CoV-2 vaccination. This receptor was identified in a human donor who received a COVID-19 vaccine. This chain connects TRBV20-1 to TRBJ2-7; 8 nucleotides align to TRBD1. The CDR3 reads CSAPTGASYEQYF. The CDR3 nucleotides read TGCAGTGCCCCGACAGGGGCCTCCTACGAGCAGTACTTC.